These 24 T cell receptor beta chains were all obtained from the same sample, sequenced in a study of post-analysis software for immune sequencing data. General study findings and limits: Comparison of patients with controls showed five TRBV segments more frequent in patients, TRBV5-6, TRBV5-1 and TRBV20-1 among them.

The TCR beta cDNA libraries contained unique molecular identifiers. TCRdb independently ran MiXCR on the PCR reads; one entry per CDR3 protein. The repertoire holds hundreds of thousands of distinct CDR3 sequences, with around 64% as singletons. Their target antigens are unknown. Sequencing input: blood. Receptors originate from a girl aged 2 to 9 with multiple sclerosis.

This chain uses TRBV5-1 with TRBJ2-1; 9 bases map to TRBD2. The CDR3 runs 13 residues. The V and J ends lost 7 bases and 6 bases, in that order; junction bases with no gene match: 5. Germline CDR1 and CDR2: SGHRS and YFSETQ. Here the CDR3 reads CASASGMGNEQFF. CDR3 in DNA: TGCGCCAGCGCTAGCGGGATGGGCAATGAGCAGTTCTTC. The whole variable domain, filled in from reference TRBV5-1 and TRBJ2-1, reads KAGVTQTPRYLIKTRGQQVTLSCSPISGHRSVSWYQQTPGQGLQFLFEYFSETQRNKGNFPGRFSGRQFSNSRSEMNVSTLELGDSALYLCASASGMGNEQFFGPGTRLTVL.

This clonotype showed up just once. The chain carries TRBV5-1 and TRBJ2-3; 11 nucleotides agree with TRBD2. The CDR3 has 17 residues. CDR1 and CDR2 from the germline V gene are SGHRS and YFSETQ. Trimming at V came to 2 bases and at J to 3 bases, leaving 8 bases not matched to a gene. The DNA of the CDR3 is TGCGCCAGCAGCTTTGATGGGACTAGCGGACCTACAGATACGCAGTATTTT. Translated, it gives CASSFDGTSGPTDTQYF.

This chain joins TRBV10-3 and TRBJ1-4, with no clear D. Germline CDR1 reads ENHRY; CDR2 reads SYGVKD. This CDR3 region has 15 residues. Between the trimmed V and J ends, which lost 0 bases and 7 bases, there was a span of 12 bases. CDR3 DNA: TGTGCCATCAGTGAGTCAATGGGAATTGGTGAAAAACTGTTTTTT. Translated, it gives CAISESMGIGEKLFF.

The genes are TRBV6-2 or TRBV6-3 and TRBJ2-7; the match to TRBD2 covers 13 bases. CDR1 and CDR2 (germline): MNHEY, SVGEGT. V was pared by 0 bases and J by 5 bases, with 7 bases of the junction left unmatched. CDR3 length: 17 amino acids. CDR3 DNA: TGTGCCAGCAGTTACTCCAGGGGACTAGCGGGGTTTCACGAGCAGTACTTC. Amino acids: CASSYSRGLAGFHEQYF.

The rearrangement uses TRBV6-5 and TRBJ1-1; TRBD1 agrees at 11 bases. J was trimmed by 1 base and V by 2 bases; bases with no gene match: 3. The CDR3 spans 16 residues. Germline V gives CDR1 MNHEY, CDR2 SVGAGI. The CDR3 here is CASSYGQGAWNTEAFF. The CDR3 DNA sequence: TGTGCCAGCAGTTACGGACAGGGGGCCTGGAACACTGAAGCTTTCTTT.

This rearrangement joins TRBV27 to TRBJ1-5; D uncertain. V was clipped by 4 bases and J by 5 bases, with 9 bases between them. The CDR3 length is 13 residues. The germline gives CDR1 MNHEY, CDR2 SMNVEV (reference sequence). The CDR3 DNA reads as TGTGCCAGCAGTTACGACGGCTATCAGCCCCAGCATTTT. It codes for CASSYDGYQPQHF.

The V and J genes are TRBV7-2 and TRBJ1-2; D is uncertain. The V gene's germline CDR1 is SGHTA and CDR2 FQGNSA. V was shortened by 4 bases and J by 7 bases, with 10 bases between the two germline ends. The CDR3 is 12 residues long. This CDR3 is CASSSIGRGYTF. CDR3 in DNA: TGTGCCAGCAGCTCTATAGGCCGTGGCTACACCTTC.

The V gene is TRBV4-1, the J gene TRBJ2-3; D might be TRBD1 (5 bases). Between the trimmed V and J ends, which lost 1 base and 7 bases, there was a span of 12 bases. Germline V gene lookup returns CDR1 MGHRA and CDR2 YSYEKL. CDR3 size: 14 residues. The chain's CDR3 is CASSQVGQGHTQYF. CDR3 in DNA: TGCGCCAGCAGCCAAGTAGGGCAGGGCCATACGCAGTATTTT.

J is TRBJ1-5 and V is TRBV7-9; D possibly corresponds to TRBD1 (6 bases). The CDR3 consists of 16 residues. Germline CDR1 reads SEHNR; CDR2 reads FQNEAQ (reference sequence). V lost 0 bases and J 4 bases, leaving 13 bases between the germline ends. CDR3 DNA sequence: TGTGCCAGCAGCTTAGCGGTGGGAGGGGGTAATCAGCCCCAGCATTTT. It yields the protein CASSLAVGGGNQPQHF.

In its sample, this clonotype was seen a few times. The chain couples TRBV7-2 to TRBJ2-7, with 7 bases fitting TRBD2. The germline V gene has CDR1 SGHTA and CDR2 FQGNSA. J lost 2 bases, V lost 5 bases, and 12 bases had no gene match. CDR3 length: 16 amino acids. The DNA of the CDR3 is TGTGCCAGCAGCCACCCCGGGCTAGCGGTAACCTACGAGCAGTACTTC. This gives the protein CASSHPGLAVTYEQYF.

The rearrangement joins TRBV7-2 to TRBJ2-3; D is perhaps TRBD2 (6 bases). V shed 5 bases and J shed 4 bases, with 19 bases lying between them. The CDR3 contains 16 residues. Germline CDR1 reads SGHTA; CDR2 reads FQGNSA. The CDR3 region is CASSKDHGGWADTQYF. The CDR3 nucleotides are TGTGCCAGCAGCAAAGACCACGGGGGATGGGCAGATACGCAGTATTTT.

The rearrangement uses TRBV7-2 and TRBJ1-6, with 12 bases matching TRBD1. The trim removed 4 bases at V and 7 bases at J, leaving 5 bases unmatched. The CDR3 sequence is 16 residues long. Looked up from germline, CDR1 is SGHTA and CDR2 is FQGNSA. CDR3 sequence: CASSSIGTGGNSPLHF. As DNA, the CDR3 is TGTGCCAGCAGCTCCATCGGGACAGGGGGCAATTCACCCCTCCACTTT.

V and J are TRBV5-4 and TRBJ2-3; 7 nucleotides match TRBD2. Germline lookup yields CDR1 SGHNT and CDR2 YYREEE (reference sequence). The CDR3 has 14 amino acids. The V gene end was trimmed by 4 bases and the J gene end by 6 bases; junction bases not matched to a gene: 8. CDR3 in DNA: TGTGCCAGCAGCCCGGGAGGCCCCCGCGATACGCAGTATTTT. It yields the protein CASSPGGPRDTQYF.

The rearrangement links TRBV20-1 to TRBJ1-2; no definite D call. The CDR3 covers 13 residues. Germline V CDR1 and CDR2: DFQATT, SNEGSKA (reference sequence). V was shortened by 1 base and J by 4 bases, with 10 bases between the two germline ends. CDR3 sequence reads: CSARVPLTYGYTF. The CDR3 nucleotides are TGCAGTGCTAGAGTACCCCTGACCTATGGCTACACCTTC.

In this sample, this clonotype turned up a few times. J is TRBJ2-5 and V is TRBV3-1; 8 nucleotides agree with TRBD1. CDR3 length equals 13 residues. Germline lookup yields CDR1 LGHDT and CDR2 YNNKEL (reference sequence). Unmatched junction bases numbered 5, after V lost 0 bases and J lost 11 bases. CDR3 in amino acids: CASSQEDRAEQYF. CDR3 coding DNA: TGTGCCAGCAGCCAAGAGGACAGGGCGGAGCAGTACTTC.

This clonotype was recorded once. The chain uses TRBV19 and TRBJ1-2; D may be TRBD1 (5 bases). This CDR3 is built from 14 residues. V shed 6 bases and J shed 0 bases, with 11 bases lying between them. Germline CDR1 and CDR2: LNHDA and SQIVND (reference sequence). The CDR3 region is CASRGGRPNYGYTF. In DNA form, the CDR3 reads TGTGCCAGTAGGGGGGGACGGCCTAACTATGGCTACACCTTC.

The CDR3 bases are TGTGCCAGCAGTCCTTCCGGGCTAGACTTCTACGAGCAGTACTTC. It translates to CASSPSGLDFYEQYF. The V and J genes are TRBV6-2 or TRBV6-3 and TRBJ2-5, with no clear D. The J call could be wrong; TRBJ2-7 is a better fit for the DNA end. This CDR3 is 15 amino acids long. The V gene's germline CDR1 is MNHEY and CDR2 SVGEGT.

This chain uses TRBV20-1 with TRBJ2-3; 10 nucleotides agree with TRBD2. The CDR3 runs to 15 residues. J was trimmed by 2 bases and V by 3 bases; bases with no gene match: 5. The V gene's germline CDR1 is DFQATT and CDR2 SNEGSKA (reference sequence). CDR3 sequence reads: CSASRLAGDTDTQYF. CDR3 sequence (DNA): TGCAGTGCTAGTCGGCTAGCGGGGGACACAGATACGCAGTATTTT.

The V and J genes are TRBV5-1 and TRBJ1-2, with 8 bases fitting TRBD1. This CDR3 comprises 14 residues. With V trimmed by 4 bases and J by 4 bases, 6 bases remained unmatched. CDR1 is SGHRS, CDR2 YFSETQ, per germline. The CDR3 protein is CASSPHDRGYGYTF. DNA of the CDR3: TGCGCCAGCAGCCCCCACGACAGGGGCTATGGCTACACCTTC.

The chain links TRBV6-6 to TRBJ1-2; 9 bases are a match to TRBD1. Germline CDR1 MNHNY, CDR2 SVGAGI (reference sequence). J was trimmed by 4 bases and V by 5 bases; bases with no gene match: 8. This CDR3 is built from 15 residues. In nucleotides, the CDR3 is TGTGCCAGCAGTCGAACAGGGGGCCTTGCCTATGGCTACACCTTC. Protein product: CASSRTGGLAYGYTF.

The chain carries TRBV20-1 and TRBJ1-1; 7 nucleotides line up with TRBD1. V gave up 3 bases and J gave up 4 bases; unmatched junction bases: 2. Germline V CDR1 and CDR2: DFQATT, SNEGSKA (reference sequence). This CDR3 is 12 amino acids long. The DNA of the CDR3 is TGCAGTGCTAGCAGGGGGGTCACTGAAGCTTTCTTT. Its translation: CSASRGVTEAFF.

Remarks on this clonotype: Germline and junction disagree at one end, which may indicate a read error. The J gene is TRBJ1-2, the V gene TRBV3-1; TRBD1 is a possible D gene (6 bases). The CDR3 is made up of 17 amino acids. Germline assignment: CDR1 LGHDT and CDR2 YNNKEL (reference sequence). In DNA, the CDR3 is TGTGCCAACAGCCAAGATCGCCGGGGGCCCGCTATGAGTGGCTACACCTTC. It encodes CANSQDRRGPAMSGYTF.

V is TRBV7-2 and J is TRBJ2-7, with 10 positions matching TRBD2. The junction had 8 bases not matched to a gene; V was cut back by 4 bases and J by 5 bases. This CDR3 is 15 amino acids long. CDR1 and CDR2 (germline): SGHTA, FQGNSA. The CDR3 region has the DNA TGTGCCAGCAGCTACGGCATAGCGGGGGGAAACGAGCAGTACTTC. Its translation is CASSYGIAGGNEQYF.

This clonotype was recorded a few times. The junction shows a germline mismatch at one end, possibly a read error. This rearrangement joins TRBV7-7 to TRBJ2-7; 12 nucleotides match TRBD2. The J call may be wrong; the DNA end is better matched by TRBJ2-5. CDR3 length equals 16 residues. Germline V gives CDR1 SSHAT, CDR2 FNYEAQ (reference sequence). In DNA form, the CDR3 reads TGTGCTAGCAGCTTACTAGCGGGAGGTTTACAAGAGACCCAGTACTTC. Translation gives CASSLLAGGLQETQYF.